This TCR beta chain came from a study of radiotherapy plus CTLA-4 blockade in lung cancer. Notes on the study in general: Clones derived from tumor TCRs expanded in blood after radiotherapy plus ipilimumab.

CDR3 length: 14 amino acids. CDR1 SGHAT and CDR2 FQDESV come from the germline V gene (reference sequence). The ends were cut back, 5 bases at V and 7 bases at J, with 15 bases in the middle. This clone was picked up a small number of times. The antigen remains undetermined. Only in-frame clones appear in the TCRdb table, and some are missing; sequencing was by immunoSEQ multiplex PCR. The table has tens of thousands of clones, 60% to 85% seen once. Those patients who had chemo-refractory metastatic non-small-cell lung cancer were given focal radiation along with CTLA-4 blockade through ipilimumab. V and J are TRBV11-1 and TRBJ2-1, with D tentatively TRBD2 (6 bases). Material: peripheral blood, obtained from a patient treated with radiotherapy plus ipilimumab. The sequence was obtained from a human donor with non-small cell lung cancer whose response to radiotherapy plus ipilimumab could not be evaluated. Some clones in this sample may be carry-over from other donors' samples. CDR3 region: CASSLQPAGNEQFF. CDR3 bases: TGTGCCAGCAGCCTCCAACCCGCGGGAAATGAGCAGTTCTTC.